This TCR beta chain came from a study of CD8+ T cells in alopecia areata. This clone was observed a single time. The treatment here: oral pan-JAK inhibitor, 5-10 mg twice daily. From germline, CDR1 is SNHLY and CDR2 FYNNEI. V was shortened by 6 bases and J by 3 bases, with 15 bases between the two germline ends. The CDR3 covers 14 residues. RNA extraction and reverse transcription yielded cDNA as sequencing template. The repertoire was sequenced with immunoSEQ multiplex PCR; TCRdb's copy has only in-frame clones and lacks some. The table shows around 150,000 clones, with 65% to 90% occurring only once.

The chain employs TRBV2 and TRBJ2-7; no clear D. The specimen comprised CD8+ T cells sorted from blood, sampled at week 4, from a patient treated with tofacitinib. The sequence derives from a human donor with alopecia areata. The CDR3 reads CASSFPLSIYEQYF. The CDR3 DNA follows: TGTGCCAGCAGCTTTCCACTAAGTATCTACGAGCAGTACTTC. The full variable domain, completed using reference TRBV2 and TRBJ2-7, is EPEVTQTPSHQVTQMGQEVILRCVPISNHLYFYWYRQILGQKVEFLVSFYNNEISEKSEIFDDQFSVERPDGSNFTLKIRSTKLEDSAMYFCASSFPLSIYEQYFGPGTRLTVT.